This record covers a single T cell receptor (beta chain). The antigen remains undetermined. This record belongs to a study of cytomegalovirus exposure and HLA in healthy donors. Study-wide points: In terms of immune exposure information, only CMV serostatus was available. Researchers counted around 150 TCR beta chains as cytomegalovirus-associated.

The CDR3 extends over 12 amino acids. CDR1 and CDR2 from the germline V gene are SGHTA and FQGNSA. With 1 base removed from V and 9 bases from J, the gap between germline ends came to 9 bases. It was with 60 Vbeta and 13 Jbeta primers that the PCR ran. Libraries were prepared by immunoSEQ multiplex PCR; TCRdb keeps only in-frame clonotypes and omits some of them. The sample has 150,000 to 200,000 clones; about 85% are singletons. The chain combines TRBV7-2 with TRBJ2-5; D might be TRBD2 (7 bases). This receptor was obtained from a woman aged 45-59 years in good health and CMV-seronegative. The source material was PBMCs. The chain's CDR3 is CASSLEGGAQYF. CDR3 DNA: TGTGCCAGCAGCTTAGAAGGGGGGGCCCAGTACTTC.